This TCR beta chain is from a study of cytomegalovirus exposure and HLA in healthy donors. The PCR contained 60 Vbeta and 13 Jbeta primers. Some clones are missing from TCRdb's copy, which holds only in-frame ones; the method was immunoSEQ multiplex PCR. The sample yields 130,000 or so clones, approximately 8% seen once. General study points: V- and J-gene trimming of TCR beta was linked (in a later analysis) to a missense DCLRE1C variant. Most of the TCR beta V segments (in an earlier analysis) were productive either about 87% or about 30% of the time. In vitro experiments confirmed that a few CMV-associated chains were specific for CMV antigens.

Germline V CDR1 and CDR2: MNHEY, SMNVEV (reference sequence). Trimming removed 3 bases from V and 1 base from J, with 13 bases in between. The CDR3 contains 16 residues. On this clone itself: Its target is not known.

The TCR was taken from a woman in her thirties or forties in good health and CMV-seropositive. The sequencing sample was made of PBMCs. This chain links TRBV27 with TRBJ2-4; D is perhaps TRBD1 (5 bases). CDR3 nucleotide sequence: TGTGCCAGCAGTTTGGACATAAAGATGGCCAAAAACATTCAGTACTTC. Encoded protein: CASSLDIKMAKNIQYF.